One sample yielded the 14 T cell receptor beta chains listed below, sequenced in a study of identical twins. TCRdb used MiXCR to reprocess the 5' RACE reads, holding one entry per CDR3 protein. The sample contains about 810,000 distinct CDR3 sequences, 9% to 15% of which appear only once. The sample was also reused in another study, on yellow fever vaccine responses in identical twins.

Sequencing was done on a sample of PBMCs. These TCRs come from a woman aged 18-35 years in good health.

As to this clonotype: A much larger clone lies one base from this, so it may be a read error. The chain joins TRBV7-9 to TRBJ2-3; 8 nucleotides match TRBD2. The V gene's germline CDR1 is SEHNR and CDR2 FQNEAQ (reference sequence). The trim removed 4 bases at V and 1 base at J, leaving 1 base unmatched. CDR3 length: 14 residues. CDR3 sequence: CASSSAGGTDTQYF. The CDR3 DNA reads as TGTGCCAGCAGCTCAGCGGGGGGCACAGATACGCAGTATTTT.

This sequence joins TRBV12-3 or TRBV12-4 and TRBJ2-5; D may be TRBD1 or TRBD2 (5 bases each). This CDR3 contains 14 residues. The V end lost 6 bases, the J end lost 1 base, and 12 bases lay between the germline ends. CDR3 sequence (DNA): TGTGCCAGCAGGGGGACCGAGACCCAAGAGACCCAGTACTTC. This translates into CASRGTETQETQYF.

In this sample, this clonotype turned up a few times. V is TRBV27 and J is TRBJ2-1; the D is unclear. The CDR3 sequence is 13 residues long. Trimming removed 3 bases at V and 8 bases at J, with 11 bases between. Germline V gives CDR1 MNHEY, CDR2 SMNVEV (reference sequence). CDR3 in amino acids: CASSFRRAHEQFF. The CDR3 DNA reads as TGTGCCAGCAGTTTTCGCCGGGCCCATGAGCAGTTCTTC.

This clonotype occurred many times. V and J are TRBV12-3 or TRBV12-4 and TRBJ2-1, with D unclear. The CDR3 loop spans 12 amino acids. Trimming removed 5 bases at V and 5 bases at J, with 7 bases between. The CDR3 DNA sequence: TGTGCCAGCAGTCCCAACCACAATGAGCAGTTCTTC. It specifies CASSPNHNEQFF.

The rearrangement joins TRBV20-1 to TRBJ2-1, with D maybe TRBD2 (6 bases). The germline gives CDR1 DFQATT, CDR2 SNEGSKA (reference sequence). The CDR3 spans 15 residues. Trimming shortened V by 5 bases and J by 1 base, and 15 bases separated the two germline ends. The CDR3 is CSAVNGGQSYNEQFF. The CDR3 coding sequence is TGCAGTGCTGTAAACGGGGGTCAATCCTACAATGAGCAGTTCTTC.

This clonotype was observed a handful of times. The genes are TRBV28 and TRBJ2-1, with 9 positions matching TRBD2. V lost 7 bases and J lost 4; bases outside the gene matches: 5. Germline assignment: CDR1 MDHEN and CDR2 SYDVKM. The CDR3 spans 14 residues. CDR3 in amino acids: CASTERGAYNEQFF. The CDR3 DNA is TGTGCCAGCACCGAGCGGGGGGCGTACAATGAGCAGTTCTTC.

The chain couples TRBV7-7 to TRBJ2-5; D remains unclear. This CDR3 region has 14 residues. Trimming shortened V by 4 bases and J by 2 bases, and 11 bases separated the two germline ends. Germline V CDR1 and CDR2: SSHAT, FNYEAQ (reference sequence). The CDR3 DNA reads TGTGCCAGCAGCTCCCGACACCAACAAGAGACCCAGTACTTC. It encodes CASSSRHQQETQYF. Looking up the rest from reference TRBV7-7 and TRBJ2-5 gives the full variable domain: GAGVSQSPRYKVTKRGQDVTLRCDPISSHATLYWYQQALGQGPEFLTYFNYEAQPDKSGLPSDRFSAERPEGSISTLTIQRTEQRDSAMYRCASSSRHQQETQYFGPGTRLLVL.

The J gene is TRBJ2-1, the V gene TRBV20-1; TRBD2 agrees at 7 bases. The J segment lost 0 bases and the V segment lost 1 base, leaving 18 bases of the junction unmatched. Germline CDR1 and CDR2: DFQATT and SNEGSKA (reference sequence). The CDR3 length is 20 residues. As DNA, the CDR3 is TGCAGTGCTAGAGCTTTAGGGAAGCCATCTAGCGGATTCTCCTACAATGAGCAGTTCTTC. Protein sequence: CSARALGKPSSGFSYNEQFF.

The chain is built from TRBV20-1 and TRBJ2-1; TRBD1 agrees at 7 bases. The J segment lost 10 bases and the V segment lost 0 bases, leaving 6 bases of the junction unmatched. This CDR3 is built from 13 residues. The germline V gene encodes CDR1 DFQATT and CDR2 SNEGSKA (reference sequence). CDR3 region: CSAREGQLFEQFF. The CDR3 DNA sequence: TGCAGTGCTAGAGAGGGACAGTTATTCGAGCAGTTCTTC.

In its sample, this clonotype was seen once. V usage is TRBV28 and J usage is TRBJ2-7; 9 bases are shared with TRBD2. The junction had 5 bases not matched to a gene; V was cut back by 6 bases and J by 2 bases. Per the germline V gene, CDR1 is MDHEN and CDR2 is SYDVKM. The CDR3 contains 14 residues. CDR3 nucleotide sequence: TGTGCCAGCAGAATTAGCGGGAGCCCCTACGAGCAGTACTTC. Encoded protein: CASRISGSPYEQYF.

There are a few counts of this clonotype. CDR3 sequence reads: CASSQGETDTQYF. The CDR3 region has the DNA TGTGCCAGCAGCCAGGGCGAAACAGATACGCAGTATTTT. The chain combines TRBV7-8 with TRBJ2-3, with D tentatively TRBD1 (5 bases). Germline values: CDR1 SGHVS, CDR2 FQNEAQ. The CDR3 is 13 residues long. Trimming cost V 5 bases and J 3 bases, with 9 bases left between them.

The J gene is TRBJ2-2, the V gene TRBV12-3 or TRBV12-4, with D unclear. V lost 10 bases to trimming and J lost 5 bases, with 8 bases between them. This CDR3 is 11 amino acids long. The CDR3 DNA sequence: TGTGCCACCACCGGAACCGGGGAGCTGTTTTTT. Its translation is CATTGTGELFF.

The CDR3 DNA is TGTGCCAGCAGCCACACTAGCGGGGGATCTAGGTCCTACGAGCAGTACTTC. This encodes CASSHTSGGSRSYEQYF. The V call is TRBV3-1, the J call TRBJ2-7; 11 bases map to TRBD2. J gave up 1 base and V 3 bases, and 8 bases lay outside the gene matches. Germline-derived CDR1 and CDR2 are LGHDT and YNNKEL (reference sequence). This CDR3 region has 17 residues.

The chain combines TRBV7-2 with TRBJ1-5; 7 nucleotides align to TRBD1. The V gene end was trimmed by 2 bases and the J gene end by 0 bases; junction bases not matched to a gene: 7. CDR1 and CDR2 from the germline V gene are SGHTA and FQGNSA. The CDR3 runs 17 residues. The DNA of the CDR3 is TGTGCCAGCAGCTTACGGACAGGTGGCTATAGCAATCAGCCCCAGCATTTT. Encoded protein: CASSLRTGGYSNQPQHF.